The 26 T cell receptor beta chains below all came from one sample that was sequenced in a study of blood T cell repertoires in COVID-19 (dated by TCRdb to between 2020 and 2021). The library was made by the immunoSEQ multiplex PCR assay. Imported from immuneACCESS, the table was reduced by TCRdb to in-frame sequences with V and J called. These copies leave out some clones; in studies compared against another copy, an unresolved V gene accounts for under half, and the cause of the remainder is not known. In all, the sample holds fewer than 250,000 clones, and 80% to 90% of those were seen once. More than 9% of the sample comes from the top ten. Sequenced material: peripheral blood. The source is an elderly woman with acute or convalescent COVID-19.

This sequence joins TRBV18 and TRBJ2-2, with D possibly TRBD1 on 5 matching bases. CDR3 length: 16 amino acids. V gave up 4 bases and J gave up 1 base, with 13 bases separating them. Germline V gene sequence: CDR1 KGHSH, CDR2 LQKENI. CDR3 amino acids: CASSRILGQNTGELFF. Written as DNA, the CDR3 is TGTGCCAGCTCACGCATTTTGGGGCAGAACACCGGGGAGCTGTTTTTT.

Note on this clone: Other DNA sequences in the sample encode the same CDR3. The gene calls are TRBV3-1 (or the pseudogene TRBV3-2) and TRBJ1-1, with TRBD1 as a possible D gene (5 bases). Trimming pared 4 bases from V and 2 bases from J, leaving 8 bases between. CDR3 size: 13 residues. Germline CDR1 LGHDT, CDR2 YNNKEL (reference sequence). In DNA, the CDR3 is TGTGCCAGCAGCCTCACAGGTAACACTGAAGCTTTCTTT. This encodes CASSLTGNTEAFF.

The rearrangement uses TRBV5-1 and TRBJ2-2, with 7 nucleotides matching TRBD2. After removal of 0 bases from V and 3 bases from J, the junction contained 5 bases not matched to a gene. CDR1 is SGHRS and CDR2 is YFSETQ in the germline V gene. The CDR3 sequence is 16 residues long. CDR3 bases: TGCGCCAGCAGCTTGGTCCCTAGCGGCGACACCGGGGAGCTGTTTTTT. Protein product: CASSLVPSGDTGELFF.

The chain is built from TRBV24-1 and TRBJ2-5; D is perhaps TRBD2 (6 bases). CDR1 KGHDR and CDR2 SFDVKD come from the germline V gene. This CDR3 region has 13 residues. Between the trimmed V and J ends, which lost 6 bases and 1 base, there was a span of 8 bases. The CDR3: CATSSGSQETQYF. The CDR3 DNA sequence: TGTGCCACCAGTAGCGGGTCCCAAGAGACCCAGTACTTC.

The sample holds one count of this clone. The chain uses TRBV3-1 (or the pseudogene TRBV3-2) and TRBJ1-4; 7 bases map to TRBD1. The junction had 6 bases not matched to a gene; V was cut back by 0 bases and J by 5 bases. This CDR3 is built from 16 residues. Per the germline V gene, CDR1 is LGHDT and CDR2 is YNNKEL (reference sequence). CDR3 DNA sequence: TGTGCCAGCAGCCAAGAATCTTCAGGGGGAAATGAAAAACTGTTTTTT. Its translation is CASSQESSGGNEKLFF.

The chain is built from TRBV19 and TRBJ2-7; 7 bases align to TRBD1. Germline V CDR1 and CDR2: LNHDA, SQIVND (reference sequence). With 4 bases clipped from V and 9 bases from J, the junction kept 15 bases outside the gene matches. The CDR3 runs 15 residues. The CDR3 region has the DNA TGTGCCAGTAGTAATACTCCCGATCCAGGGGGAGCGCAGTACTTC. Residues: CASSNTPDPGGAQYF.

Written as DNA, the CDR3 is TGTGCCAGCAGTGAGGACAGGGCGTTAGGAAACATTCAGTACTTC. Its translation is CASSEDRALGNIQYF. The chain carries TRBV2 and TRBJ2-4, with 8 bases fitting TRBD1. This CDR3 comprises 15 residues. Germline V gene lookup returns CDR1 SNHLY and CDR2 FYNNEI. Trimming took 3 bases from V and 6 from J; bases not matched to a gene: 7.

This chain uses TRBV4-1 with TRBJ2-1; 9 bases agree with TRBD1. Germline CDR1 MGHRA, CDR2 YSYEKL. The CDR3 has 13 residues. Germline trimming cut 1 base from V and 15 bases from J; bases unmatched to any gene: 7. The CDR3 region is CASSQGLTGGRFF. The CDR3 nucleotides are TGCGCCAGCAGCCAAGGGCTGACAGGGGGAAGGTTCTTC.

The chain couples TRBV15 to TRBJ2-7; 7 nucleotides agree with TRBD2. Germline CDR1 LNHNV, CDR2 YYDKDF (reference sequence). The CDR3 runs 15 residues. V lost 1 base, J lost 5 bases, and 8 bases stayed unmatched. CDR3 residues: CATSRGGGRLNEQYF. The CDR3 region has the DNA TGTGCCACCAGCAGAGGGGGCGGGAGACTAAACGAGCAGTACTTC.

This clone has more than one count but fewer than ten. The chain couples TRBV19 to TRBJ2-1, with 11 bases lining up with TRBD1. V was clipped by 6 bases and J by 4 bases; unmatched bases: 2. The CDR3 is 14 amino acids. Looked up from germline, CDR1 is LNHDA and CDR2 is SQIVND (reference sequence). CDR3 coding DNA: TGTGCCAGTAGCGGACAGGGGGCATACAATGAGCAGTTCTTC. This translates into CASSGQGAYNEQFF.

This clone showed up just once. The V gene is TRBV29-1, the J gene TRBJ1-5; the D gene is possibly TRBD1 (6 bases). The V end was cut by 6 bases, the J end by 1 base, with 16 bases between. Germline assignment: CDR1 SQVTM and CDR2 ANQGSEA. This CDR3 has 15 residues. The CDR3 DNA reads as TGCAGCGTCAATATTCACAGGGAGAGCAATCAGCCCCAGCATTTT. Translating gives CSVNIHRESNQPQHF. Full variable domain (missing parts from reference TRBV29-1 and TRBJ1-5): SAVISQKPSRDICQRGTSLTIQCQVDSQVTMMFWYRQQPGQSLTLIATANQGSEATYESGFVIDKFPISRPNLTFSTLTVSNMSPEDSSIYLCSVNIHRESNQPQHFGDGTRLSIL.

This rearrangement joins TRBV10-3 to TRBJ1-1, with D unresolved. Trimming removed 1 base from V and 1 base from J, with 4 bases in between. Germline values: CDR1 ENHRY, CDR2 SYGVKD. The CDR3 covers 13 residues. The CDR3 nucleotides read TGTGCCATCAGTGAGTGGCAGAACACTGAAGCTTTCTTT. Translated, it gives CAISEWQNTEAFF.

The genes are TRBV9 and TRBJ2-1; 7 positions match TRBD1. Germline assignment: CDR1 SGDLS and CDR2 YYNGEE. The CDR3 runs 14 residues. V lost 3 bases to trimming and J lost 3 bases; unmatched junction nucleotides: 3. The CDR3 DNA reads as TGTGCCAGCAGCGCCACAGGGGACTACAATGAGCAGTTCTTC. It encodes CASSATGDYNEQFF.

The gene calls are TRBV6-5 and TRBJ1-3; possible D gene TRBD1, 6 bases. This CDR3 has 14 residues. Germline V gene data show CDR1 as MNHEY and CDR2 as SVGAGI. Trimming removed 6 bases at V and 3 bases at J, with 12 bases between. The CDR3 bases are TGTGCCAGCAGGGGTCCAGGGGATGGAAACACCATATATTTT. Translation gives CASRGPGDGNTIYF.

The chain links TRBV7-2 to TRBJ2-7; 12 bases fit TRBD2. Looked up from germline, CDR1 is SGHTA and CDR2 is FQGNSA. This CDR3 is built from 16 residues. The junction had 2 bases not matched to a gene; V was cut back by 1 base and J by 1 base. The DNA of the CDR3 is TGTGCCAGCAGCTTAGACGGGACTAGCGGGTCCTACGAGCAGTACTTC. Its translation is CASSLDGTSGSYEQYF.

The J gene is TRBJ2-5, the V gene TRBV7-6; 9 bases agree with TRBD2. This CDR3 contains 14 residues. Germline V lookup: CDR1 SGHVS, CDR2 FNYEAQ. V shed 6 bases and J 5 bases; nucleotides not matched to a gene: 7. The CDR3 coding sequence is TGTGCCAGCAGTTCGGCGGGAGGGTGGGAGACCCAGTACTTC. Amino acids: CASSSAGGWETQYF.

CDR3 sequence reads: CAISALAGDTDTQYF. The CDR3 DNA sequence: TGTGCCATCAGTGCTTTAGCGGGGGACACAGATACGCAGTATTTT. This sequence joins TRBV10-3 and TRBJ2-3; the match to TRBD2 covers 9 bases. Germline V gene lookup returns CDR1 ENHRY and CDR2 SYGVKD. CDR3 size: 15 residues. V lost 4 bases and J lost 2; bases outside the gene matches: 4.

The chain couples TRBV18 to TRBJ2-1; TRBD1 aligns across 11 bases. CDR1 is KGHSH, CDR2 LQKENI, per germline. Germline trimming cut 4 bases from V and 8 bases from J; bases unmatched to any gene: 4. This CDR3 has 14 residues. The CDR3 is CASSRTGGVDEQFF. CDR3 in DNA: TGTGCCAGCTCACGGACAGGGGGCGTTGATGAGCAGTTCTTC.

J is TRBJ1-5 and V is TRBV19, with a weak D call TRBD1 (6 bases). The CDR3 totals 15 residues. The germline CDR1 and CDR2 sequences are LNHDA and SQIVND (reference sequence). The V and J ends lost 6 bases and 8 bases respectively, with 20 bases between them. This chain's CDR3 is CASRRDRSDFEPQHF. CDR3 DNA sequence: TGTGCCAGTAGACGTGACAGGTCTGATTTCGAGCCCCAGCATTTT.

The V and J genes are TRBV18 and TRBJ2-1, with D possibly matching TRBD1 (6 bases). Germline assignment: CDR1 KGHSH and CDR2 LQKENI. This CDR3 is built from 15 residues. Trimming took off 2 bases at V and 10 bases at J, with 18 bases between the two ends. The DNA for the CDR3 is TGTGCCAGCTCACCATTTGACAGGAGAGCAATGGAGCAGTTCTTC. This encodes CASSPFDRRAMEQFF.

In DNA form, the CDR3 reads TGTGCCAGCAGCTTAGAGGGAGGGGCGTATGAGCAGTTCTTC. It specifies CASSLEGGAYEQFF. The chain uses TRBV7-9 and TRBJ2-1, with 7 bases fitting TRBD2. V gave up 1 base and J gave up 8 bases; unmatched junction bases: 5. The CDR3 sequence is 14 residues long. The germline gives CDR1 SEHNR, CDR2 FQNEAQ (reference sequence). Filled out from reference TRBV7-9 and TRBJ2-1, the complete variable domain reads DTGVSQNPRHKITKRGQNVTFRCDPISEHNRLYWYRQTLGQGPEFLTYFQNEAQLEKSRLLSDRFSAERPKGSFSTLEIQRTEQGDSAMYLCASSLEGGAYEQFFGPGTRLTVL.

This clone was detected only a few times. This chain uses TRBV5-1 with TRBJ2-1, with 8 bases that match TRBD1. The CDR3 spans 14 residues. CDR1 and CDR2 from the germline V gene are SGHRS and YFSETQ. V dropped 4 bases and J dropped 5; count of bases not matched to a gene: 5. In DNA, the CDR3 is TGCGCCAGCAGCGCTGACAGGGGCAACAATGAGCAGTTCTTC. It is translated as CASSADRGNNEQFF.

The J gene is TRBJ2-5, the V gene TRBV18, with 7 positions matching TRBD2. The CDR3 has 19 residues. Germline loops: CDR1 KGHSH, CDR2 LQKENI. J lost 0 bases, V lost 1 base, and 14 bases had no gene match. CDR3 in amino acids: CASSPLRMGGGPNQETQYF. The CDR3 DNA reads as TGTGCCAGCTCACCACTCAGGATGGGCGGGGGACCCAACCAAGAGACCCAGTACTTC.

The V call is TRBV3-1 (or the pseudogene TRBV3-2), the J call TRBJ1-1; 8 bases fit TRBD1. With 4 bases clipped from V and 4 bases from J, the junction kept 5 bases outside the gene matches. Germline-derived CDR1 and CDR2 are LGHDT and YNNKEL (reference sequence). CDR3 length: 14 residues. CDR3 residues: CASSLYRGSTEAFF. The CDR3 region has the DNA TGTGCCAGCAGCCTTTACAGGGGGAGCACTGAAGCTTTCTTT.

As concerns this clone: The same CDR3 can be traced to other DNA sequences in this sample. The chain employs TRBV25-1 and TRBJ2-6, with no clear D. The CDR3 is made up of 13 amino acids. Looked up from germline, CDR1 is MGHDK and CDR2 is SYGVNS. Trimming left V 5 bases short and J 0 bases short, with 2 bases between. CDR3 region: CASSYSGANVLTF. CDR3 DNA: TGTGCCAGCAGTTACTCTGGGGCCAACGTCCTGACTTTC. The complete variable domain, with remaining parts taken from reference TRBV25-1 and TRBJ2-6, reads EADIYQTPRYLVIGTGKKITLECSQTMGHDKMYWYQQDPGMELHLIHYSYGVNSTEKGDLSSESTVSRIRTEHFPLTLESARPSHTSQYLCASSYSGANVLTFGAGSRLTVL.

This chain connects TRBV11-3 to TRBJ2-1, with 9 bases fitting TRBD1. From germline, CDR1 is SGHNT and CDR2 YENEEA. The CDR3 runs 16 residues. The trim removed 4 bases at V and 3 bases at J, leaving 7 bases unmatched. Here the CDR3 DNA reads TGTGCCAGCAGCTCTCTCGGGACAGGGAACTACAATGAGCAGTTCTTC. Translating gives CASSSLGTGNYNEQFF.